Shown below are 20 T cell receptor beta chains from a single sample sequenced in a study of blood T cells in healthy people across ages. Primed by a sample-barcoded 5' primer and a J-beta primer mix, a second PCR proceeded for 7 to 11 cycles. TCRdb re-called the 5' RACE reads with MiXCR, one entry per CDR3 protein. The table lists 750,000 or so distinct CDR3 sequences, approximately 25% of them singletons. The same data also went into a second study, on T cells of mothers and their children.

The sample consisted of blood. The receptors originated from a boy aged 5-17 years in good health.

The chain is built from TRBV29-1 and TRBJ2-7; D not resolved. The CDR3 is 11 amino acids. The V gene's germline CDR1 is SQVTM and CDR2 ANQGSEA. With 5 bases removed from V and 0 bases from J, the gap between germline ends came to 5 bases. The CDR3 DNA reads as TGCAGCGTTAGGGACTCCTACGAGCAGTACTTC. Its protein product is CSVRDSYEQYF.

This rearrangement joins TRBV14 to TRBJ2-2, with D perhaps TRBD1 (5 bases). The CDR3 has 17 amino acids. The germline gives CDR1 SGHDN, CDR2 FVKESK. V was clipped by 4 bases and J by 0 bases, with 15 bases between them. The CDR3 DNA reads TGTGCCAGCAGCCTTAAAGAGACAGTTTCGAACACCGGGGAGCTGTTTTTT. This gives the protein CASSLKETVSNTGELFF.

This clonotype has ten or more counts. One end of the junction is discordant with germline, which a read error may explain. This CDR3 reads CASSSAYEQYF. The CDR3 DNA is TGTGCCAGCTCGTCTGCCTACGAGCAGTACTTC. This chain links TRBV5-1 with TRBJ2-7, with D unclear. Germline CDR1 and CDR2: SGHRS and YFSETQ. This CDR3 has 11 residues.

This clonotype occurred a few times. The genes are TRBV7-8 and TRBJ2-6, with D maybe TRBD1 (6 bases). V was trimmed by 5 bases and J by 1 base, leaving 18 bases between them. The CDR3 runs to 18 residues. CDR1 SGHVS and CDR2 FQNEAQ come from the germline V gene. CDR3 sequence reads: CASSAGAGVTSGANVLTF. Written as DNA, the CDR3 is TGTGCCAGCAGCGCCGGGGCAGGGGTTACATCTGGGGCCAACGTCCTGACTTTC.

This clonotype was detected only a few times. The chain is built from TRBV18 and TRBJ2-3; 8 positions agree with TRBD1. CDR1 is KGHSH, CDR2 LQKENI, per germline. The CDR3 is 13 amino acids. V was pared by 7 bases and J by 2 bases, with 2 bases of the junction left unmatched. This CDR3 reads CASLDRVTDTQYF. The CDR3 DNA sequence: TGTGCCAGCTTGGACAGGGTCACAGATACGCAGTATTTT.

This clonotype was seen more than once but under ten times. The CDR3 sequence is CASSQDAGENEQFF. For the CDR3, the DNA is TGTGCCAGCAGCCAAGATGCGGGGGAAAATGAGCAGTTCTTC. The chain has TRBV3-1 and TRBJ2-1, with 7 bases that match TRBD2. The CDR3 is 14 amino acids. The J segment lost 7 bases and the V segment lost 0 bases, leaving 3 bases of the junction unmatched. In germline, CDR1 is LGHDT, CDR2 YNNKEL (reference sequence).

This clonotype was found a few times. The rearrangement links TRBV29-1 to TRBJ2-5, with TRBD2 as a possible D gene (5 bases). The DNA matches TRBJ2-1 better at its end, which makes the J call doubtful. The CDR3 totals 12 residues. The germline CDR1 and CDR2 sequences are SQVTM and ANQGSEA. The CDR3 region is CSASTTGNEQFF. The CDR3 coding sequence is TGCAGCGCCTCGACGACGGGGAATGAGCAGTTCTTC.

V and J are TRBV15 and TRBJ2-5; D remains unclear. The end of the DNA fits TRBJ2-1 better, so the J call may be wrong. This CDR3 region has 13 residues. The V gene's germline CDR1 is LNHNV and CDR2 YYDKDF (reference sequence). CDR3 region: CATSRTDYNEQFF. CDR3 in DNA: TGTGCCACCAGCAGAACGGACTACAATGAGCAGTTCTTC.

There are a few counts of this clonotype. The V and J genes are TRBV28 and TRBJ2-5, with D perhaps assigned TRBD1 or TRBD2 (5 bases each). This CDR3 has 15 residues. The germline gives CDR1 MDHEN, CDR2 SYDVKM. V lost 2 bases and J 11 bases, leaving 21 bases between the germline ends. The CDR3 reads CASSLVGNLGTQQYF. CDR3 nucleotides: TGTGCCAGCAGTTTAGTAGGGAACTTGGGGACCCAGCAGTACTTC.

The gene calls are TRBV15 and TRBJ2-3; the D gene is possibly TRBD2 (6 bases). The ends were cut back, 0 bases at V and 6 bases at J, with 10 bases in the middle. Germline V gives CDR1 LNHNV, CDR2 YYDKDF (reference sequence). The CDR3 length is 14 residues. CDR3: CATSRDSGRDTQYF. The CDR3 DNA sequence: TGTGCCACCAGCAGAGATTCGGGGAGGGATACGCAGTATTTT.

A remark on this clonotype: This could be a read error, since a much larger clone is one nucleotide away. This chain uses TRBV13 with TRBJ2-5, with 7 bases lining up with TRBD2. Germline-derived CDR1 and CDR2 are PRHDT and FYEKMQ (reference sequence). The CDR3 has 14 amino acids. Here the CDR3 DNA reads TGTGCCAGGAGCTTAGAGCGGGGTCAAGAGACCCAGTACTTC. Residues: CARSLERGQETQYF.

The chain links TRBV20-1 to TRBJ1-2, with D tentatively TRBD1 (6 bases). Between the trimmed V and J ends, which lost 7 bases and 7 bases, there was a span of 22 bases. CDR3 size: 14 residues. Germline-derived CDR1 and CDR2 are DFQATT and SNEGSKA (reference sequence). The CDR3, as DNA: TGCAGTGTTAGGACAGACGAACGACCAGGTGGCTACACCTTC. As protein: CSVRTDERPGGYTF.

The CDR3 here is CASKWTTSSYNEQFF. The CDR3 nucleotides read TGCGCCAGCAAATGGACCACTAGCTCCTACAATGAGCAGTTCTTC. This chain joins TRBV5-1 and TRBJ2-1, with D perhaps TRBD2 (5 bases). The CDR3 length is 15 residues. Germline CDR1 reads SGHRS; CDR2 reads YFSETQ. The ends were cut back, 6 bases at V and 0 bases at J, with 13 bases in the middle.

This chain uses TRBV29-1 with TRBJ1-4; TRBD1 matches 7 bases. V lost 6 bases, J lost 7 bases, and 8 bases stayed unmatched. The CDR3 length is 13 residues. Germline V CDR1 and CDR2: SQVTM, ANQGSEA. The CDR3 sequence is CSVRQGSGEKLFF. The CDR3 DNA follows: TGCAGCGTCCGACAGGGAAGCGGTGAAAAACTGTTTTTT.

This clonotype was counted only a few times. CDR3 residues: CASSENTQYF. DNA of the CDR3: TGTGCCAGCAGTGAAAATACGCAGTATTTT. V is TRBV12-3 or TRBV12-4 and J is TRBJ2-3, with no clear D. The V and J ends lost 5 bases and 7 bases respectively, with 4 bases between them. The CDR3 has 10 amino acids.

The chain recombines TRBV27 with TRBJ2-4; 12 bases agree with TRBD2. The V gene end was trimmed by 5 bases and the J gene end by 2 bases; junction bases not matched to a gene: 10. The CDR3 is made up of 18 amino acids. Germline lookup yields CDR1 MNHEY and CDR2 SMNVEV (reference sequence). The CDR3 bases are TGTGCCAGCAGTCCCCTGTTTCTAGCGGGAGGGTCCAAAAACATTCAGTACTTC. Translating gives CASSPLFLAGGSKNIQYF.

The chain combines TRBV6-5 with TRBJ1-5; no reliable D call. CDR1 is MNHEY and CDR2 is SVGAGI in the germline V gene. Trimming pared 6 bases from V and 3 bases from J, leaving 9 bases between. This CDR3 comprises 13 residues. The CDR3 protein is CASSSRNNQPQHF. The CDR3 DNA is TGTGCCAGCAGCTCGCGCAACAATCAGCCCCAGCATTTT.

This sequence joins TRBV19 and TRBJ2-5, with a weak D call TRBD1 (5 bases). V lost 2 bases and J 2 bases, leaving 9 bases between the germline ends. Germline V lookup: CDR1 LNHDA, CDR2 SQIVND (reference sequence). The CDR3 is 14 residues long. The chain's CDR3 is CASSISDRQETQYF. DNA for the CDR3: TGTGCCAGTAGTATATCAGACAGACAAGAGACCCAGTACTTC.

The rearrangement uses TRBV28 and TRBJ2-5; D remains ambiguous. The J call may not be correct, given that the DNA end is closer to TRBJ2-7. The CDR3 covers 14 residues. The germline V gene encodes CDR1 MDHEN and CDR2 SYDVKM. The CDR3 DNA follows: TGTGCCAGCAGTTTAATGGGCCTACACTACGAGCAGTACTTC. Residues: CASSLMGLHYEQYF.

The chain is built from TRBV29-1 and TRBJ1-2; D unclear. Germline lookup yields CDR1 SQVTM and CDR2 ANQGSEA. This CDR3 spans 14 amino acids. V was shortened by 7 bases and J by 3 bases, with 18 bases between the two germline ends. The CDR3 DNA is TGCAGCGCCCCGCATTGGGCGTGTGACTATGGCTACACCTTC. This gives the protein CSAPHWACDYGYTF.